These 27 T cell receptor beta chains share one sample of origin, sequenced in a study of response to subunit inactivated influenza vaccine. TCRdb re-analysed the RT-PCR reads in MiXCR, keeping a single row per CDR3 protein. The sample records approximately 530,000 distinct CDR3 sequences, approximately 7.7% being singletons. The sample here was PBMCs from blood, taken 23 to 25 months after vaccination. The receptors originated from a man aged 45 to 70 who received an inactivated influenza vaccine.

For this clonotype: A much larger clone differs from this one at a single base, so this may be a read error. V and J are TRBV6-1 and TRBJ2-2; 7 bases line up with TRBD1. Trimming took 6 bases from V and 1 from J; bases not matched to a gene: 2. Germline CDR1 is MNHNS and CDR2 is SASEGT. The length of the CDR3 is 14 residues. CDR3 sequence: CASRGTVNTGELFF. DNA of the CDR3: TGTGCCAGCAGGGGGACAGTGAACACCGGGGAGCTGTTTTTT.

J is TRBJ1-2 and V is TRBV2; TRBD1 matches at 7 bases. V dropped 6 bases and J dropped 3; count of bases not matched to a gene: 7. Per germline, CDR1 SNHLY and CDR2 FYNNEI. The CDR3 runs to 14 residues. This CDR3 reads CASSPQGLDYGYTF. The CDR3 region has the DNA TGTGCCAGCAGCCCACAGGGGTTGGACTATGGCTACACCTTC.

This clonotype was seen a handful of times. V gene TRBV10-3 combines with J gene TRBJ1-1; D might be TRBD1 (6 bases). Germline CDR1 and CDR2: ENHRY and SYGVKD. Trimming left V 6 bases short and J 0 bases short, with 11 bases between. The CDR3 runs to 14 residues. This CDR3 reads CAIRMDSLNTEAFF. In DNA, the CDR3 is TGTGCCATCAGGATGGACAGCCTGAACACTGAAGCTTTCTTT.

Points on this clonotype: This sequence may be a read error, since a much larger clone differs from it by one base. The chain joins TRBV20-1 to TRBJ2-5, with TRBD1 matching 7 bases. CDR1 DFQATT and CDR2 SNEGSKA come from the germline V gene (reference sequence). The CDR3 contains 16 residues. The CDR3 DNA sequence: TGCAGTGCTAGGACAGGGTCGGATTGGTTAAGAGAGATCCAGTACTTC. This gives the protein CSARTGSDWLREIQYF.

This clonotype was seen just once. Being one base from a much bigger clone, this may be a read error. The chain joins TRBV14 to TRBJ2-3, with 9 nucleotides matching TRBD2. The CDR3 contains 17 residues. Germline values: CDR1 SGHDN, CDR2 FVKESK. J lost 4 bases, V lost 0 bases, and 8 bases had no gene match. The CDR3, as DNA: TGTGCCAGCAGCCAAGATCGAACAGCGGGGGGCCCAGATACGCAGTATTTT. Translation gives CASSQDRTAGGPDTQYF.

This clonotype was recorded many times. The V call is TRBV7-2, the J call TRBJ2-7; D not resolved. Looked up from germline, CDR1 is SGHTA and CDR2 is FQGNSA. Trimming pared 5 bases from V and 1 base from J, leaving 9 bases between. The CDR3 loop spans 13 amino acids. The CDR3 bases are TGTGCCAGCAGCCCTAGAAGGTCCTACGAGCAGTACTTC. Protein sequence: CASSPRRSYEQYF.

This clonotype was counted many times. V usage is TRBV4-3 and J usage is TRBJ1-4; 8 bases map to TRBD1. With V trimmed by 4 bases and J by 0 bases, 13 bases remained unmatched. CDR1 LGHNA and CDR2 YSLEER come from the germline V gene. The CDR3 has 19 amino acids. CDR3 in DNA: TGCGCCAGCAGCCGGGTCCTCAGGGGGCCGAGCTCAACTAATGAAAAACTGTTTTTT. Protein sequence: CASSRVLRGPSSTNEKLFF.

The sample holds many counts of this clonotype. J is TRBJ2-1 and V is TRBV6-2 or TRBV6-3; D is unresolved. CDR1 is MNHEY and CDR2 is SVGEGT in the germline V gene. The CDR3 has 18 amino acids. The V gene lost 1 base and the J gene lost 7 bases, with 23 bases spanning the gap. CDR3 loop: CASSYYPTVGFRSNEQFF. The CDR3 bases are TGTGCCAGCAGTTACTACCCTACGGTGGGTTTTCGTTCGAATGAGCAGTTCTTC.

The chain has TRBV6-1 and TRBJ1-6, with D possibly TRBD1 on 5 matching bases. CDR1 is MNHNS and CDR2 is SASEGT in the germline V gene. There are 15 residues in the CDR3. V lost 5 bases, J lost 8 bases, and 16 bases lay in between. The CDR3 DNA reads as TGTGCCAGCAGTCGGGACGTGGGCCGGGATTCACCCCTCCACTTT. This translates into CASSRDVGRDSPLHF.

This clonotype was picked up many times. CDR3: CASSPGRENTEAFF. As DNA, the CDR3 is TGTGCCAGCTCACCAGGGCGGGAGAACACTGAAGCTTTCTTT. V is TRBV7-2 and J is TRBJ1-1; a possible D gene is TRBD1 (5 bases). The germline V gene has CDR1 SGHTA and CDR2 FQGNSA. CDR3 size: 14 residues. Trimming removed 8 bases at V and 1 base at J, with 14 bases between.

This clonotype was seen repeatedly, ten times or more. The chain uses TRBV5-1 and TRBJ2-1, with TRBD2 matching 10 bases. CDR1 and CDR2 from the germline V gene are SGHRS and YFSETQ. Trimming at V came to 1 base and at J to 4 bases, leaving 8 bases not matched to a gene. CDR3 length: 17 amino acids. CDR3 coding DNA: TGCGCCAGCAGCTTGCCCAAGCGGGAGGGCCGGTACAATGAGCAGTTCTTC. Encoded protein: CASSLPKREGRYNEQFF.

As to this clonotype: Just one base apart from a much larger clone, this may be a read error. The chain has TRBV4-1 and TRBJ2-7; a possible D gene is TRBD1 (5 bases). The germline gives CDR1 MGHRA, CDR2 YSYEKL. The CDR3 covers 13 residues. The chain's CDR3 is CVSSQVGQGEQYF. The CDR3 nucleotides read TGCGTCAGCAGCCAAGTAGGGCAGGGAGAGCAGTACTTC.

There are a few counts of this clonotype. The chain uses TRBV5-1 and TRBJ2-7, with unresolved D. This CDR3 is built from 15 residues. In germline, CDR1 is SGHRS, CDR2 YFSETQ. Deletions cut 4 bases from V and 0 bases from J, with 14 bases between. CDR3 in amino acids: CASSVIGPPSYEQYF. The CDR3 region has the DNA TGCGCCAGCAGCGTTATCGGACCCCCCTCCTACGAGCAGTACTTC.

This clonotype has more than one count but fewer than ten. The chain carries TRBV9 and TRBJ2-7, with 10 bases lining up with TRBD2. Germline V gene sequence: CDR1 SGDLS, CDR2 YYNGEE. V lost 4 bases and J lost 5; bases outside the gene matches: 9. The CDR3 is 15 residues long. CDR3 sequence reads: CASSPTSGRADEQYF. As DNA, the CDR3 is TGTGCCAGCAGCCCTACGAGCGGGAGGGCCGACGAGCAGTACTTC.

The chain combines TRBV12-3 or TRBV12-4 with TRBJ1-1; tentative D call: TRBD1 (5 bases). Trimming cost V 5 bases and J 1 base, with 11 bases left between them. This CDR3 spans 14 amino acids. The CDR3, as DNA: TGTGCCAGCAGTCTTAGGGGATCGAACACTGAAGCTTTCTTT. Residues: CASSLRGSNTEAFF.

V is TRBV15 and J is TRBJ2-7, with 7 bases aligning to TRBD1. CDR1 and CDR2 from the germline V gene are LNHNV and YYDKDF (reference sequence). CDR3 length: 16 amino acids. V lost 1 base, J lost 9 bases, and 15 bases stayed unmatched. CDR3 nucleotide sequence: TGTGCCACCAGCAGAGGGACAGGAAACTACGCTACAGGGCAGTACTTC. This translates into CATSRGTGNYATGQYF.

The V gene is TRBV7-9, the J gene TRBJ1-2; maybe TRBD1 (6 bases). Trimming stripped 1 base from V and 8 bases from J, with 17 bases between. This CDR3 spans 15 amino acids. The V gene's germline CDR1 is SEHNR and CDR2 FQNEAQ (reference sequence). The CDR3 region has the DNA TGTGCCAGCAGCTTAGAAATATCGGGACAATCCGGCTACACCTTC. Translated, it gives CASSLEISGQSGYTF.

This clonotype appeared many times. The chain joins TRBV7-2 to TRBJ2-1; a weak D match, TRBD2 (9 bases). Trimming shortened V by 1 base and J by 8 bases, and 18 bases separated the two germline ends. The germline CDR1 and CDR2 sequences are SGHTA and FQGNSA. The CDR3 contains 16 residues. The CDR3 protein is CASSLGLAGQVHEQFF. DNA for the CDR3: TGTGCCAGCAGCTTAGGGCTAGCGGGACAGGTACATGAGCAGTTCTTC.

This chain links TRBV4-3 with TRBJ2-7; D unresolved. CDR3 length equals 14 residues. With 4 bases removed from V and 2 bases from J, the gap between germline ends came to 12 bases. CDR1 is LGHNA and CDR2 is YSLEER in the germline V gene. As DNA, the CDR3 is TGCGCCAGCAGCCCAGGAGTAGGGCCCTACGAGCAGTACTTC. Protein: CASSPGVGPYEQYF.

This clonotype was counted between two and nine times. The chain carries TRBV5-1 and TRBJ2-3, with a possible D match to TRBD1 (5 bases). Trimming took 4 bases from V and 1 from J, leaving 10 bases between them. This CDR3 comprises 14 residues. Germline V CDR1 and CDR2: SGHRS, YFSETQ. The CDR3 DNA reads TGCGCCAGCAGCGTTTTACAGGGCACAGATACGCAGTATTTT. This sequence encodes CASSVLQGTDTQYF.

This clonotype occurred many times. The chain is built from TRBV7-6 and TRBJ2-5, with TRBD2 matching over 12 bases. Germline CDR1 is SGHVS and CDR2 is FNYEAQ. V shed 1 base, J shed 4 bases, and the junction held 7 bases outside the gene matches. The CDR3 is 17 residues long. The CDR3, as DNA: TGTGCCAGCAGCTTAGGCCGACTAGCGGGAGTGGGAGAGACCCAGTACTTC. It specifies CASSLGRLAGVGETQYF.

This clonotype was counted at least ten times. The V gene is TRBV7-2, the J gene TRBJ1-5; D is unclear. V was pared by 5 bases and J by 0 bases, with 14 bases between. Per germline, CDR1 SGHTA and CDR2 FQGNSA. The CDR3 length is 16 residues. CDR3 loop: CASSLGGPLSNQPQHF. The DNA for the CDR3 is TGTGCCAGCAGCCTAGGCGGACCTCTTAGCAATCAGCCCCAGCATTTT.

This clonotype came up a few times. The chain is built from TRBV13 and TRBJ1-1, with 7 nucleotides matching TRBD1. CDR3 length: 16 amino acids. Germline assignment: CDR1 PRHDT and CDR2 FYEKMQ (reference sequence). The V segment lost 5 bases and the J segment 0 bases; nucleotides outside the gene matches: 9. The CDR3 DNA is TGTGCCAGCAGCATACGCCCGAGGGGGCTGAACACTGAAGCTTTCTTT. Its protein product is CASSIRPRGLNTEAFF.

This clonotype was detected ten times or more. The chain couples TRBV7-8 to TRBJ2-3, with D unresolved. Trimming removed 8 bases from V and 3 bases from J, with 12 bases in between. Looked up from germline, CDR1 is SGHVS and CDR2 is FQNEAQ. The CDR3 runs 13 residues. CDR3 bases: TGTGCCAGCCGAATTGGCGGTACAGATACGCAGTATTTT. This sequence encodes CASRIGGTDTQYF.

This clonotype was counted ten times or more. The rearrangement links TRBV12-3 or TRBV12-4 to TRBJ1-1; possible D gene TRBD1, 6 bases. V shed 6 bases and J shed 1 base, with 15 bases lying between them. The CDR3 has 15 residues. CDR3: CASRTRDKTNTEAFF. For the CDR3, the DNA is TGTGCCAGCAGGACCCGGGACAAGACGAACACTGAAGCTTTCTTT.

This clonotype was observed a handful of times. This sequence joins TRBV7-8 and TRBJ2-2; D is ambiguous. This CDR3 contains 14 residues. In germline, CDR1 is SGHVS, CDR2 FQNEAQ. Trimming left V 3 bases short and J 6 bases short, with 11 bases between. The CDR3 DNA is TGTGCCAGCAGCTTTAGGACCCCCGCCGGGGAGCTGTTTTTT. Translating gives CASSFRTPAGELFF.

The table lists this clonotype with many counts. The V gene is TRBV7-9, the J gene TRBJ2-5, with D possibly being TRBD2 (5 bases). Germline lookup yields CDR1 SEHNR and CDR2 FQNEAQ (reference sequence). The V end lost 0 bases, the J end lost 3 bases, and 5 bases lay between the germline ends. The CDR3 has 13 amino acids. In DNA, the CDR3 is TGTGCCAGCAGCTTAGCCGGGAAAGAGACCCAGTACTTC. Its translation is CASSLAGKETQYF.